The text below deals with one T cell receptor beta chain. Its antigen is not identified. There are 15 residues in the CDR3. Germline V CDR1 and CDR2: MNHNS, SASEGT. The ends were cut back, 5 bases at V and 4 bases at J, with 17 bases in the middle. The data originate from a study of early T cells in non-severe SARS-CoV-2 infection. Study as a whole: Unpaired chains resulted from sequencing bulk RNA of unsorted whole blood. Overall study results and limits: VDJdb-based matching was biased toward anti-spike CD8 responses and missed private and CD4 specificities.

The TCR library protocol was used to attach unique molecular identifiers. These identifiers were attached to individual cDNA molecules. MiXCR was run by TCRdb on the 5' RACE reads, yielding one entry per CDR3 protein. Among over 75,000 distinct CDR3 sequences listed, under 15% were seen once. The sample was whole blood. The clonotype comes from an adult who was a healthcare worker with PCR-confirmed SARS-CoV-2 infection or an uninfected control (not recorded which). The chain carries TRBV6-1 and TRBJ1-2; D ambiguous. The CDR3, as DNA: TGTGCCAGCAGTCCCCAGACCTCCAGCTCCTATGGCTACACCTTC. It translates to CASSPQTSSSYGYTF.